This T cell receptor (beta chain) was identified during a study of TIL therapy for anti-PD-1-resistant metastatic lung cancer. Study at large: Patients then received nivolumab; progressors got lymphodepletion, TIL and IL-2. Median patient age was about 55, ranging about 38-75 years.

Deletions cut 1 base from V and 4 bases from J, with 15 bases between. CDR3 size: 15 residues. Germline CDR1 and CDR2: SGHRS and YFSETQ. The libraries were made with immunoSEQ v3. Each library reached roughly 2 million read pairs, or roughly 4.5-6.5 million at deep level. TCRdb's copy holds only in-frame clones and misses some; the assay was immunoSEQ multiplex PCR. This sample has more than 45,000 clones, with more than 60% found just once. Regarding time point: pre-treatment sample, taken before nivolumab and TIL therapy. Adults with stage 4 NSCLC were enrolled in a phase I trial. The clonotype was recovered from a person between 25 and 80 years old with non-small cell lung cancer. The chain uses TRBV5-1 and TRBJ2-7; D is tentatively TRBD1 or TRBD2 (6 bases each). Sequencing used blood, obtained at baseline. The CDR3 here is CASSLRGVNAYEQYF. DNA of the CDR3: TGCGCCAGCAGCTTGAGGGGGGTGAATGCGTACGAGCAGTACTTC. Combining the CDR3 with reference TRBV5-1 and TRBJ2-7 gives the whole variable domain KAGVTQTPRYLIKTRGQQVTLSCSPISGHRSVSWYQQTPGQGLQFLFEYFSETQRNKGNFPGRFSGRQFSNSRSEMNVSTLELGDSALYLCASSLRGVNAYEQYFGPGTRLTVT.